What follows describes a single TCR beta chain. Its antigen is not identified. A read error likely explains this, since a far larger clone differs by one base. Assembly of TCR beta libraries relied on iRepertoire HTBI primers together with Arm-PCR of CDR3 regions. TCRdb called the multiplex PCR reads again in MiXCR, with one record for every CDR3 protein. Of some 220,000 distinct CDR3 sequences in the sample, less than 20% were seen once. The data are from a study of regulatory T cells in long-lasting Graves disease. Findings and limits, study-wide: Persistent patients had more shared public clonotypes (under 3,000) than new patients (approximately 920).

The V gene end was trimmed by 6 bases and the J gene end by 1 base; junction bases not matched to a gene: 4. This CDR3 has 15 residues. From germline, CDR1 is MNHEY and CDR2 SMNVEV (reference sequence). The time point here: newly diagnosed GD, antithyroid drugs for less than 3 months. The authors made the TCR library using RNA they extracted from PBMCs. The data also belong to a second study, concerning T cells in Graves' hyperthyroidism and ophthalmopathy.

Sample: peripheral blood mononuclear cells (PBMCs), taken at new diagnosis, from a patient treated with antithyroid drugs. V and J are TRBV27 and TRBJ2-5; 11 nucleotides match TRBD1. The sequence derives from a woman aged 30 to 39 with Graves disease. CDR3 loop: CASRDRGLSQETQYF. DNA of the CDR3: TGTGCCAGCAGGGACAGGGGGCTATCCCAAGAGACCCAGTACTTC.